Included here is one TCR beta chain sequence, with context. Its target is not known. This record comes from a study of cytomegalovirus exposure and HLA in healthy donors. This CDR3 has 16 residues. Germline CDR1 is MNHNS and CDR2 is SASEGT. V was pared by 1 base and J by 3 bases, with 8 bases of the junction left unmatched. Findings and caveats of the study: TCR association rates varied by HLA locus in a later analysis, with DRB1 highest and HLA-C lowest.

The PCR contained 60 Vbeta and 13 Jbeta primers. Sequenced by immunoSEQ multiplex PCR; TCRdb stores in-frame clones only, minus some. The data contain about 140,000 clones, 84% of them singletons. This TCR derives from a boy aged 2-9 years in good health and CMV-seronegative. The chain has TRBV6-1 and TRBJ1-2; TRBD1 matches at 7 bases. The sequenced sample consisted of PBMCs. CDR3 coding DNA: TGTGCCAGCAGTGAAGGTTTAGGGGACAGAGACTATGGCTACACCTTC. It is translated as CASSEGLGDRDYGYTF.